This T cell receptor beta chain was recorded in a study of blood T cell repertoires in COVID-19. The repertoire was sequenced with immunoSEQ multiplex PCR; TCRdb's copy has only in-frame clones and lacks some. The table records some 74,000 clones, roughly 88% of them present only once. Trimming removed 5 bases from V and 5 bases from J, with 17 bases in between. Germline V CDR1 and CDR2: SGHTS, YDEGEE. This CDR3 is 15 amino acids long. Sequences were obtained from peripheral blood. The V call is TRBV5-8, the J call TRBJ1-5, with a possible D match to TRBD1 (6 bases). This TCR came from a woman of 80 years or more with acute or convalescent COVID-19. Here the CDR3 reads CASSPGTLGDQPQHF. In nucleotides, the CDR3 is TGTGCCAGCAGTCCTGGGACATTAGGTGATCAGCCCCAGCATTTT. The full variable domain, in which reference TRBV5-8 and TRBJ1-5 provide the parts outside the CDR3, is EAGVTQSPTHLIKTRGQQATLRCSPISGHTSVYWYQQALGLGLQFLLWYDEGEERNRGNFPPRFSGRQFPNYSSELNVNALELEDSALYLCASSPGTLGDQPQHFGDGTRLSIL.